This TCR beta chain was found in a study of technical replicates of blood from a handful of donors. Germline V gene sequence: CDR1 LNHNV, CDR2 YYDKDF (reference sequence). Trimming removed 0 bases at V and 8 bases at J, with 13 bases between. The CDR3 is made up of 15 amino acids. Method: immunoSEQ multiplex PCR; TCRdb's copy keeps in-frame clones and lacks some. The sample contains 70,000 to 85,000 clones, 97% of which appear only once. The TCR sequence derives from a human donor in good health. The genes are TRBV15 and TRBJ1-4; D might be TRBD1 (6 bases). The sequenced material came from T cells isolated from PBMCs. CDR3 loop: CATSRDDQGREKLFF. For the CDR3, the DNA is TGTGCCACCAGCAGAGATGATCAGGGGAGAGAAAAACTGTTTTTT.